The T cell receptor beta chain described here comes from a study of blood T cell repertoires in COVID-19. Study context: The study drew acute and convalescent COVID-19 samples from the United States, Italy and Spain. T cells, B-cell-depleted T cells, or PBMCs provided the cDNA or gDNA that served as material.

After removal of 1 base from V and 10 bases from J, the junction contained 10 bases not matched to a gene. The germline V gene encodes CDR1 KGHSH and CDR2 LQKENI. This CDR3 contains 16 residues. This clone showed up just once. How the authors handled the data: By means of reference gene primer amplification, nucleated cell counts were estimated. Sequenced by immunoSEQ multiplex PCR; TCRdb stores in-frame clones only, minus some. The V and J calls and clone size are taken from that table; D and trimming were inferred from the DNA. The sample holds about 200,000 clones; more than 75% are singletons and the top ten take 5% to 6.5%.

The receptor was isolated from a man older than 75 with acute or convalescent COVID-19. The V and J genes are TRBV18 and TRBJ2-4; 10 bases fit TRBD2. Sequencing was done on a sample of peripheral blood. The CDR3 loop is CASSPLATSGRGIQYF. As DNA, the CDR3 is TGTGCCAGCTCACCACTTGCGACTAGCGGGCGGGGTATTCAGTACTTC.